This is a list of T cell receptor beta chains from one sample in a study of identical twins. TCRdb recomputed calls from the 5' RACE reads with MiXCR, one row per CDR3 protein. The sample lists about 790,000 distinct CDR3 sequences, over 15% seen once, with less than 15% in the top ten. The same specimen was also included in a second study, on T cells expressing NK-cell markers.

Material: PBMCs. All receptors derive from a young woman in good health. Each CDR3 is given with its conserved first and last residue. A D gene is named only where the DNA matches it firmly. The listing skips clone size in some rows; elsewhere it reads once, few, many or a size class.

D gene,J gene,clone size,V gene,CDR3 length,CDR3 protein,CDR3 DNA
TRBD2,TRBJ2-1,.,TRBV5-4,14,CASSLTSGQDEQFF,TGTGCCAGCAGCCTCACTAGCGGGCAGGATGAGCAGTTCTTC
.,TRBJ2-3,few,TRBV29-1,16,CSVEEDWELPTDTQYF,TGCAGCGTTGAAGAAGACTGGGAACTGCCCACAGATACGCAGTATTTT
.,TRBJ2-7,few,TRBV6-1,12,CASSEAGNEQYF,TGTGCCAGCAGTGAAGCAGGGAACGAGCAGTACTTC
TRBD2,TRBJ2-1,few,TRBV5-1,16,CASSLEASGGFNEQFF,TGCGCCAGCAGCCTGGAGGCTAGCGGGGGGTTCAATGAGCAGTTCTTC
.,TRBJ2-3,few,TRBV6-5,17,CASSYSIRTLSTDTQYF,TGTGCCAGCAGTTACTCGATCCGGACACTGAGCACAGATACGCAGTATTTT
TRBD2,TRBJ2-3,.,TRBV4-3,16,CASSPGTSGNTDTQYF,TGCGCCAGCAGCCCCGGGACTAGCGGGAACACAGATACGCAGTATTTT
TRBD2,TRBJ2-5,.,TRBV25-1,20,CASSAPTQRTSGETVSTQYF,TGTGCCAGCAGTGCCCCGACCCAAAGGACTAGCGGGGAAACCGTTTCGACCCAGTACTTC
TRBD2,TRBJ2-1,.,TRBV20-1,14,CSASAGDRYNEQFF,TGCAGTGCCTCAGCGGGAGATCGGTACAATGAGCAGTTCTTC
.,TRBJ1-5,few,TRBV7-9,15,CASSRGTLGNQPQHF,TGTGCCAGCAGCCGAGGGACCTTGGGTAATCAGCCCCAGCATTTT
.,TRBJ2-3,.,TRBV24-1,16,CATSDGLRKNTDTQYF,TGTGCCACCAGTGATGGCCTCAGGAAGAACACAGATACGCAGTATTTT
TRBD1,TRBJ1-2,.,TRBV11-2,13,CASSLWDRDGYTF,TGTGCCAGCAGCTTATGGGACAGGGATGGCTACACCTTC
.,TRBJ1-5,.,TRBV3-1,14,CASSYRGANQPQHF,TGTGCCAGCAGTTACCGAGGGGCCAATCAGCCCCAGCATTTT
.,TRBJ2-7,few,TRBV4-3,16,CASSQGGPGDAYEQYF,TGCGCCAGCAGCCAAGGAGGACCGGGAGACGCCTACGAGCAGTACTTC
TRBD2,TRBJ2-1,.,TRBV29-1,13,CSVRLAGSYEQFF,TGCAGCGTTAGACTAGCGGGGAGCTATGAGCAGTTCTTC
TRBD1,TRBJ2-1,.,TRBV7-9,15,CASSSDRGMGNEQFF,TGTGCCAGCAGCTCGGACAGGGGGATGGGGAATGAGCAGTTCTTC
TRBD2,TRBJ2-1,.,TRBV20-1,16,CSARRKGTSRYNEQFF,TGCAGTGCTAGAAGGAAAGGGACTAGCAGATACAATGAGCAGTTCTTC
TRBD2,TRBJ2-1,.,TRBV6-2/TRBV6-3,16,CASSNPGLANSDEQFF,TGTGCCAGCAGCAACCCGGGACTAGCAAATAGTGATGAGCAGTTCTTC
.,TRBJ2-7,.,TRBV7-7,13,CASSQGRTNEQYF,TGTGCTAGCAGCCAGGGGCGGACCAACGAGCAGTACTTC
TRBD2,TRBJ2-7,.,TRBV20-1,14,CSVTGGRAFYEQYF,TGCAGTGTTACGGGAGGGAGGGCCTTCTACGAGCAGTACTTC
.,TRBJ2-5,few,TRBV29-1,12,CSVAGQKETQYF,TGCAGCGTTGCAGGACAGAAAGAGACCCAGTACTTC
TRBD2,TRBJ2-1,.,TRBV15,16,CATSRVSSGAYNEQFF,TGTGCCACCAGCAGAGTGTCTAGCGGCGCCTACAATGAGCAGTTCTTC
TRBD2,TRBJ2-1,few,TRBV10-3,13,CAISEREGARQFF,TGTGCCATCAGTGAGAGGGAGGGCGCGAGGCAGTTCTTC
.,TRBJ2-3,few,TRBV29-1,14,CSVGSGTNGNTQYF,TGCAGCGTGGGTTCGGGGACCAACGGGAATACGCAGTATTTT
.,TRBJ2-1,many,TRBV24-1,16,CATSDFWYDPYNEQFF,TGTGCCACCAGTGATTTTTGGTACGACCCCTACAATGAGCAGTTCTTC
TRBD2,TRBJ2-1,.,TRBV15,14,CATSLAGGANEQFF,TGTGCCACCAGCCTAGCGGGGGGTGCGAATGAGCAGTTCTTC
.,TRBJ2-7,.,TRBV20-1,16,CSARSLGDTGTYEQYF,TGCAGTGCTAGATCTCTTGGGGACACTGGAACCTACGAGCAGTACTTC
.,TRBJ1-6,.,TRBV5-1,15,CASSLDVFQNSPLHF,TGCGCCAGCAGCTTGGATGTCTTTCAAAATTCACCCCTCCACTTT
.,TRBJ1-5,few,TRBV20-1,14,CSALAGVAGQPQHF,TGCAGTGCTTTGGCGGGGGTCGCGGGGCAGCCCCAGCATTTT
TRBD2,TRBJ2-1,.,TRBV2,15,CASRILAGGYNEQFF,TGTGCCAGCAGGATTCTAGCGGGGGGATACAATGAGCAGTTCTTC